The rows below give T cell receptor beta chains drawn from one sample of a study of blood T cell repertoires in COVID-19. The repertoire was sequenced with immunoSEQ multiplex PCR; TCRdb's copy has only in-frame clones and lacks some. The sample lists tens of thousands of clones, approximately 87% occurring once. Sequences were obtained from peripheral blood. Receptors were obtained from a human donor in a cohort sampled during active COVID-19. CDR3s include the opening cysteine and the closing phenylalanine or tryptophan. Fields, in order: D gene, clone size, CDR3 length, V gene, J gene, CDR3 DNA, CDR3 protein. D genes are given only for firm matches. Some rows mark clone size as missing; the rest say once, few, many or name a class of expanded clone.

D gene: .; clone size: .; CDR3 length: 14; V gene: TRBV6-5; J gene: TRBJ1-1; CDR3 DNA: TGTGCCAGCAGTCCCTCGACTGTAAACACTGAAGCTTTCTTT; CDR3 protein: CASSPSTVNTEAFF
D gene: .; clone size: .; CDR3 length: 12; V gene: TRBV28; J gene: TRBJ1-2; CDR3 DNA: TGTGCCAGCAGTTTAGACACCAACGTAGGCACCTTC; CDR3 protein: CASSLDTNVGTF
D gene: .; clone size: .; CDR3 length: 16; V gene: TRBV4-3; J gene: TRBJ1-5; CDR3 DNA: TGCGCCAGCAGCCAAGAAGGTCCAGGGAGCAATCAGCCCCAGCATTTT; CDR3 protein: CASSQEGPGSNQPQHF
D gene: TRBD1; clone size: .; CDR3 length: 17; V gene: TRBV2; J gene: TRBJ2-6; CDR3 DNA: TGTGCCAGCAGGCCGGGACAGGGGACTTCTGGGGCCAACGTCCTGACTTTC; CDR3 protein: CASRPGQGTSGANVLTF
D gene: TRBD2; clone size: .; CDR3 length: 18; V gene: TRBV15; J gene: TRBJ2-2; CDR3 DNA: TGTGCCACCAGCAGAGACCAGACTAGCGGGGGGAACACCGGGGAGCTGTTTTTT; CDR3 protein: CATSRDQTSGGNTGELFF
D gene: .; clone size: .; CDR3 length: 16; V gene: TRBV19; J gene: TRBJ1-5; CDR3 DNA: TGTGCCAGTAGTAAGGGACAAGCGATGAACAATCAGCCCCAGCATTTT; CDR3 protein: CASSKGQAMNNQPQHF
D gene: TRBD1; clone size: once; CDR3 length: 15; V gene: TRBV5-1; J gene: TRBJ1-6; CDR3 DNA: TGCGCCAGCAGCGCCCGACAGGGGGGGGATTCACCCCTCCACTTT; CDR3 protein: CASSARQGGDSPLHF
D gene: .; clone size: .; CDR3 length: 12; V gene: TRBV6-5; J gene: TRBJ2-7; CDR3 DNA: TGTGCCAGCAGTTACAGGGGGAACGAGCAGTACTTC; CDR3 protein: CASSYRGNEQYF
D gene: .; clone size: .; CDR3 length: 14; V gene: TRBV28; J gene: TRBJ2-1; CDR3 DNA: TGTGCCAGCAGCAAAGCGGGCTCCTACAATGAGCAGTTCTTC; CDR3 protein: CASSKAGSYNEQFF
D gene: .; clone size: .; CDR3 length: 14; V gene: TRBV3-1/TRBV3-2; J gene: TRBJ2-5; CDR3 DNA: TGTGCCAGCAGCCAAAGGGGGACACCCCGGACCCAGTACTTC; CDR3 protein: CASSQRGTPRTQYF
D gene: .; clone size: .; CDR3 length: 15; V gene: TRBV7-7; J gene: TRBJ2-7; CDR3 DNA: TGTGCTAGCAGCTCCACTAGAAACGGGATGGACGAGCAGTACTTC; CDR3 protein: CASSSTRNGMDEQYF
D gene: TRBD2; clone size: .; CDR3 length: 15; V gene: TRBV28; J gene: TRBJ2-7; CDR3 DNA: TGTGCCAGCAGTTTATTGGTAGCGGGCCCCTACGAGCAGTACTTC; CDR3 protein: CASSLLVAGPYEQYF
D gene: TRBD2; clone size: .; CDR3 length: 22; V gene: TRBV5-1; J gene: TRBJ2-7; CDR3 DNA: TGCGCCAGCAGCCCCTTTATTCCCCGGGTAGCGGGAGGCTACCCCTTTTTGAACGAGCAGTACTTC; CDR3 protein: CASSPFIPRVAGGYPFLNEQYF
D gene: TRBD1; clone size: .; CDR3 length: 15; V gene: TRBV6-5; J gene: TRBJ2-7; CDR3 DNA: TGTGCTACCCGCCCCGCCGGGACAGCGACCTACGAGCAGTACTTC; CDR3 protein: CATRPAGTATYEQYF
D gene: TRBD1; clone size: .; CDR3 length: 14; V gene: TRBV28; J gene: TRBJ1-6; CDR3 DNA: TGTGCCAGCAGAAGGACAGGACTCAATTCACCCCTCCACTTT; CDR3 protein: CASRRTGLNSPLHF
D gene: TRBD1; clone size: .; CDR3 length: 14; V gene: TRBV10-3; J gene: TRBJ1-2; CDR3 DNA: TGTGCCATCAGTGTGGGACAGGACGGTTCGTACTACACCTTC; CDR3 protein: CAISVGQDGSYYTF
D gene: TRBD1; clone size: .; CDR3 length: 14; V gene: TRBV6-5; J gene: TRBJ2-7; CDR3 DNA: TGTGCCAGCAGACTCGGGACAGGCCCCGGCGAGCAGTACTTC; CDR3 protein: CASRLGTGPGEQYF
D gene: .; clone size: .; CDR3 length: 18; V gene: TRBV5-3; J gene: TRBJ1-5; CDR3 DNA: TGTGCCAGAAGCTTGGAGGCAGGGAACTTTTATAGCAATCAGCCCCAGCATTTT; CDR3 protein: CARSLEAGNFYSNQPQHF
D gene: TRBD1; clone size: .; CDR3 length: 15; V gene: TRBV19; J gene: TRBJ2-7; CDR3 DNA: TGTGCCAGTAGTATCCGCCAGGGGGCCTCCTACGAGCAGTACTTC; CDR3 protein: CASSIRQGASYEQYF
D gene: TRBD1; clone size: .; CDR3 length: 14; V gene: TRBV2; J gene: TRBJ2-2; CDR3 DNA: TGTGCCATCTCAGACAGGGCCAACACCGGGGAGCTGTTTTTT; CDR3 protein: CAISDRANTGELFF
D gene: .; clone size: .; CDR3 length: 15; V gene: TRBV3-1/TRBV3-2; J gene: TRBJ2-2; CDR3 DNA: TGTGCCAGCAGGACGCTACAGGGTGAACCCGGGGAGCTGTTTTTT; CDR3 protein: CASRTLQGEPGELFF
D gene: TRBD2; clone size: .; CDR3 length: 16; V gene: TRBV4-1; J gene: TRBJ2-3; CDR3 DNA: TGCGCCAGCAGCCAAGCACGGACTAGCGGCACAGATACGCAGTATTTT; CDR3 protein: CASSQARTSGTDTQYF
D gene: .; clone size: .; CDR3 length: 15; V gene: TRBV28; J gene: TRBJ2-3; CDR3 DNA: TGTGCCAGCAGTTTAGGACAGCCTAGCACAGATACGCAGTATTTT; CDR3 protein: CASSLGQPSTDTQYF
D gene: TRBD2; clone size: once; CDR3 length: 12; V gene: TRBV10-3; J gene: TRBJ2-7; CDR3 DNA: TGTGCCATCGGCGGGAGGGTCGGCGAGCAGTACTTC; CDR3 protein: CAIGGRVGEQYF
D gene: .; clone size: .; CDR3 length: 15; V gene: TRBV6-1; J gene: TRBJ1-4; CDR3 DNA: TGTGCCAGCAGTGACACGGGGGGATTGTATGAAAAACTGTTTTTT; CDR3 protein: CASSDTGGLYEKLFF
D gene: .; clone size: .; CDR3 length: 15; V gene: TRBV10-3; J gene: TRBJ2-3; CDR3 DNA: TGTGCCATCAGTGAGTCCCTCTTAGCCGGAGATACGCAGTATTTT; CDR3 protein: CAISESLLAGDTQYF
D gene: TRBD2; clone size: .; CDR3 length: 15; V gene: TRBV6-1; J gene: TRBJ2-7; CDR3 DNA: TGTGCCAGCAGTGAAGACACTAGCGGCTTCTACGAGCAGTACTTC; CDR3 protein: CASSEDTSGFYEQYF
D gene: .; clone size: .; CDR3 length: 13; V gene: TRBV10-3; J gene: TRBJ1-2; CDR3 DNA: TGTGCCATCAGTGGTTCAGGGCTCTATGGCTACACCTTC; CDR3 protein: CAISGSGLYGYTF
D gene: .; clone size: .; CDR3 length: 15; V gene: TRBV11-1; J gene: TRBJ2-1; CDR3 DNA: TGTGCCAGCAGCCCAGGGGTTCTCTCCTACAATGAGCAGTTCTTC; CDR3 protein: CASSPGVLSYNEQFF
D gene: .; clone size: .; CDR3 length: 14; V gene: TRBV19; J gene: TRBJ2-1; CDR3 DNA: TGTGCCAGTAGTCCAAGGCCGACTTCCAATGAGCAGTTCTTC; CDR3 protein: CASSPRPTSNEQFF
D gene: .; clone size: few; CDR3 length: 13; V gene: TRBV5-1; J gene: TRBJ2-7; CDR3 DNA: TGCGCCAGCAGCTTGGAGGGGCGTCACGAGCAGTACTTC; CDR3 protein: CASSLEGRHEQYF
D gene: .; clone size: .; CDR3 length: 14; V gene: TRBV9; J gene: TRBJ2-1; CDR3 DNA: TGTGCCAGCAGCGTAGTCGCCGAATTCGGTGAGCAGTTCTTC; CDR3 protein: CASSVVAEFGEQFF
D gene: .; clone size: .; CDR3 length: 13; V gene: TRBV5-6; J gene: TRBJ2-5; CDR3 DNA: TGTGCCAGCAGCTTGTCGGGAGAAGAGACCCAGTACTTC; CDR3 protein: CASSLSGEETQYF
D gene: .; clone size: .; CDR3 length: 14; V gene: TRBV5-1; J gene: TRBJ2-7; CDR3 DNA: TGCGCCAGCAGCTTGGGGGCAGATTTTTACGAGCAGTACTTC; CDR3 protein: CASSLGADFYEQYF
D gene: TRBD1; clone size: .; CDR3 length: 15; V gene: TRBV2; J gene: TRBJ2-3; CDR3 DNA: TGTGCCAGCAGTGAGAGACAGGGGGCGGGAGATACGCAGTATTTT; CDR3 protein: CASSERQGAGDTQYF
D gene: TRBD1; clone size: .; CDR3 length: 16; V gene: TRBV10-3; J gene: TRBJ2-1; CDR3 DNA: TGTGCCATCGAACAGGAACGGGACAGGGTTTACAATGAGCAGTTCTTC; CDR3 protein: CAIEQERDRVYNEQFF
D gene: .; clone size: .; CDR3 length: 15; V gene: TRBV6-6; J gene: TRBJ1-1; CDR3 DNA: TGTGCCAGCAGTTCTGATGGCGCGGTGAACACTGAAGCTTTCTTT; CDR3 protein: CASSSDGAVNTEAFF
D gene: .; clone size: .; CDR3 length: 13; V gene: TRBV7-2; J gene: TRBJ1-1; CDR3 DNA: TGTGCCAGCAGCATATCAGGGGACACTGAAGCTTTCTTT; CDR3 protein: CASSISGDTEAFF
D gene: TRBD1; clone size: .; CDR3 length: 15; V gene: TRBV27; J gene: TRBJ1-2; CDR3 DNA: TGTGCCAGCAGTACGACGGGACAGTTTAACTATGGCTACACCTTC; CDR3 protein: CASSTTGQFNYGYTF
D gene: TRBD2; clone size: .; CDR3 length: 15; V gene: TRBV9; J gene: TRBJ2-7; CDR3 DNA: TGTGCCAGCAGCGCCGGGGGGACTAGCACTTACGAGCAGTACTTC; CDR3 protein: CASSAGGTSTYEQYF
D gene: TRBD1; clone size: .; CDR3 length: 16; V gene: TRBV3-1/TRBV3-2; J gene: TRBJ1-4; CDR3 DNA: TGTGCCAGCAGCCAAGCCTCGAGGACAGGGGGCGGAAAACTGTTTTTT; CDR3 protein: CASSQASRTGGGKLFF
D gene: TRBD1; clone size: .; CDR3 length: 14; V gene: TRBV28; J gene: TRBJ1-2; CDR3 DNA: TGTGCCAGCACTTTGCCGGACAGGCACTATGGCTACACCTTC; CDR3 protein: CASTLPDRHYGYTF
D gene: TRBD2; clone size: .; CDR3 length: 12; V gene: TRBV6-6; J gene: TRBJ2-1; CDR3 DNA: TGTGCCAGCAGCTCGACTAGCGGTGAGCAGTTCTTC; CDR3 protein: CASSSTSGEQFF
D gene: TRBD1; clone size: .; CDR3 length: 15; V gene: TRBV27; J gene: TRBJ1-6; CDR3 DNA: TGTGCCAGCAGTTTGAGGACAGGGACTAATTCACCCCTCCACTTT; CDR3 protein: CASSLRTGTNSPLHF
D gene: .; clone size: .; CDR3 length: 14; V gene: TRBV7-9; J gene: TRBJ1-4; CDR3 DNA: TGTGCCAGCAGCTTCCAGGGAGGAGGAGAAAAACTGTTTTTT; CDR3 protein: CASSFQGGGEKLFF
D gene: .; clone size: .; CDR3 length: 15; V gene: TRBV7-9; J gene: TRBJ2-2; CDR3 DNA: TGTGCCAGCAGCTTAGTGAGGGCCTACACCGGGGAGCTGTTTTTT; CDR3 protein: CASSLVRAYTGELFF
D gene: .; clone size: .; CDR3 length: 16; V gene: TRBV18; J gene: TRBJ1-3; CDR3 DNA: TGTGCCAGCTCACCAGGTCCGGTGAGCTCTGGAAACACCATATATTTT; CDR3 protein: CASSPGPVSSGNTIYF
D gene: .; clone size: .; CDR3 length: 13; V gene: TRBV4-2; J gene: TRBJ2-7; CDR3 DNA: TGTGCCAGCAGCCAAGACAGCTCCTACGAGCAGTACTTC; CDR3 protein: CASSQDSSYEQYF
D gene: .; clone size: .; CDR3 length: 15; V gene: TRBV27; J gene: TRBJ2-2; CDR3 DNA: TGTGCCAGCAGTTATCCAGGGGCCAGGTCCGGGGAGCTGTTTTTT; CDR3 protein: CASSYPGARSGELFF
D gene: TRBD2; clone size: .; CDR3 length: 15; V gene: TRBV28; J gene: TRBJ2-2; CDR3 DNA: TGTGCCAGCACCGTCGGGGGGTTGAACACCGGGGAGCTGTTTTTT; CDR3 protein: CASTVGGLNTGELFF
D gene: TRBD2; clone size: .; CDR3 length: 18; V gene: TRBV5-4; J gene: TRBJ2-1; CDR3 DNA: TGTGCCAGCAGCTCTCCCGCGGGGGGAAGGAGCTCCTACAATGAGCAGTTCTTC; CDR3 protein: CASSSPAGGRSSYNEQFF
D gene: TRBD2; clone size: .; CDR3 length: 15; V gene: TRBV5-5; J gene: TRBJ2-3; CDR3 DNA: TGTGCCAGCAGCTTGGCTAGCGGGGGTGAGGATACGCAGTATTTT; CDR3 protein: CASSLASGGEDTQYF
D gene: TRBD2; clone size: few; CDR3 length: 14; V gene: TRBV19; J gene: TRBJ2-5; CDR3 DNA: TGTGCCAGTAGTATAGTAAGCGGGAGAGAGACCCAGTACTTC; CDR3 protein: CASSIVSGRETQYF
D gene: TRBD1; clone size: .; CDR3 length: 16; V gene: TRBV6-2/TRBV6-3; J gene: TRBJ2-7; CDR3 DNA: TGTGCCAGCAGTCACAACCGGGACAGGGGGCCCTACGAGCAGTACTTC; CDR3 protein: CASSHNRDRGPYEQYF
D gene: .; clone size: .; CDR3 length: 15; V gene: TRBV27; J gene: TRBJ2-2; CDR3 DNA: TGTGCCAGCAGTTTGTGGGGCGCGGACACCGGGGAGCTGTTTTTT; CDR3 protein: CASSLWGADTGELFF
D gene: .; clone size: once; CDR3 length: 16; V gene: TRBV5-1; J gene: TRBJ1-3; CDR3 DNA: TGCGCCAGCAGCTTGGTTCGGGGGGCGCCTGGTGACACCATATATTTT; CDR3 protein: CASSLVRGAPGDTIYF
D gene: .; clone size: .; CDR3 length: 16; V gene: TRBV7-2; J gene: TRBJ1-1; CDR3 DNA: TGTGCCAGCAGACATCAACTCGGGGTGGCGAACACTGAAGCTTTCTTT; CDR3 protein: CASRHQLGVANTEAFF
D gene: .; clone size: .; CDR3 length: 14; V gene: TRBV5-1; J gene: TRBJ1-4; CDR3 DNA: TGCGCCAGCAGCGTCAACAGGGTTGAGGAAAAACTGTTTTTT; CDR3 protein: CASSVNRVEEKLFF
D gene: TRBD1; clone size: .; CDR3 length: 13; V gene: TRBV18; J gene: TRBJ1-1; CDR3 DNA: TGTGCCAGCTCTATCGGACAGGCCGATAAAGCTTTCTTT; CDR3 protein: CASSIGQADKAFF